This is a list of T cell receptor beta chains from one sample in a study of blood T cell repertoires in COVID-19. The data were produced by immunoSEQ multiplex PCR, yet TCRdb's version contains in-frame clones alone and is incomplete. The sample lists about 150,000 clones, 83% occurring once. The sequenced sample consisted of peripheral blood. These receptors were taken from a woman aged 60-75 years with COVID-19, enrolled during active disease. Each CDR3 is given with its conserved first and last residue. The D gene is left open where the match is weak. Part of the rows lack a size; the others show once, few, many or a class for expanded clones.

clone size: NA
J gene: TRBJ1-1
V gene: TRBV3-1/TRBV3-2
D gene: NA
CDR3 DNA: TGTGCCAGCAGCCAAGACAGGTTTGAAGCTTTCTTT
CDR3 protein: CASSQDRFEAFF

clone size: NA
J gene: TRBJ2-1
V gene: TRBV9
D gene: NA
CDR3 DNA: TGTGCCAGCAGCGTAGCCAGCAGGGCCGATGAGCAGTTCTTC
CDR3 protein: CASSVASRADEQFF

clone size: NA
J gene: TRBJ1-2
V gene: TRBV2
D gene: NA
CDR3 DNA: TGTGCCAGCAGTGAAATGACACGGGGTGGCTACACCTTC
CDR3 protein: CASSEMTRGGYTF

clone size: NA
J gene: TRBJ1-1
V gene: TRBV29-1
D gene: NA
CDR3 DNA: TGCAGCGTTGTGGGGCAGGCCAACACTGAAGCTTTCTTT
CDR3 protein: CSVVGQANTEAFF

clone size: NA
J gene: TRBJ1-2
V gene: TRBV19
D gene: NA
CDR3 DNA: TGTGCCAGTAAATCGGGGGGGCGAACTAACTATGGCTACACCTTC
CDR3 protein: CASKSGGRTNYGYTF

clone size: NA
J gene: TRBJ2-2
V gene: TRBV10-3
D gene: TRBD1
CDR3 DNA: TGTGCCATCAGTACCGGGACAGCCATCAGGGAGCTGTTTTTT
CDR3 protein: CAISTGTAIRELFF

clone size: NA
J gene: TRBJ2-6
V gene: TRBV27
D gene: NA
CDR3 DNA: TGTGCCAGCAGTAAGAACTCCTACTCTGGGGCCAACGTCCTGACTTTC
CDR3 protein: CASSKNSYSGANVLTF

clone size: NA
J gene: TRBJ1-5
V gene: TRBV12-2
D gene: NA
CDR3 DNA: TGTGCAAGTCGCCTCCTACAGGGGGATAATCAGCCCCAGCATTTT
CDR3 protein: CASRLLQGDNQPQHF

clone size: NA
J gene: TRBJ1-5
V gene: TRBV6-5
D gene: TRBD1
CDR3 DNA: TGTGCCAGCAGTACCAGAACAGGGGGAGACCAGCCCCAGCATTTT
CDR3 protein: CASSTRTGGDQPQHF

clone size: NA
J gene: TRBJ1-6
V gene: TRBV18
D gene: NA
CDR3 DNA: TGTGCCAGCTCCCTGGGCATGGATAATTCACCCCTCCACTTT
CDR3 protein: CASSLGMDNSPLHF

clone size: NA
J gene: TRBJ1-1
V gene: TRBV18
D gene: NA
CDR3 DNA: TGTGCCAGCTCACCGAACCGAGGAAACACTGAAGCTTTCTTT
CDR3 protein: CASSPNRGNTEAFF

clone size: few
J gene: TRBJ1-6
V gene: TRBV19
D gene: TRBD1
CDR3 DNA: TGTGCCAGTAGTATAGTTCGACCGGACAGGTGGTCCTTTTCACCCCTCCACTTT
CDR3 protein: CASSIVRPDRWSFSPLHF

clone size: NA
J gene: TRBJ1-1
V gene: TRBV7-3
D gene: TRBD1
CDR3 DNA: TGTGCCAGCAGCCGCCGACAGGGCACTGAAGCTTTCTTT
CDR3 protein: CASSRRQGTEAFF

clone size: NA
J gene: TRBJ2-2
V gene: TRBV19
D gene: NA
CDR3 DNA: TGTGCCAGTAGTTTCCCCGGGACACCCCCCGGGGAGCTGTTTTTT
CDR3 protein: CASSFPGTPPGELFF

clone size: NA
J gene: TRBJ1-5
V gene: TRBV2
D gene: TRBD1
CDR3 DNA: TGTGCCAGCAGTCGGAGGGGGCGAAATCAGCCCCAGCATTTT
CDR3 protein: CASSRRGRNQPQHF

clone size: NA
J gene: TRBJ2-5
V gene: TRBV7-3
D gene: TRBD1
CDR3 DNA: TGTGCCAGCAGCCCGACAGGGTCAGGGGAGACCCAGTACTTC
CDR3 protein: CASSPTGSGETQYF

clone size: NA
J gene: TRBJ2-7
V gene: TRBV11-2
D gene: TRBD1
CDR3 DNA: TGTGCCAGCAGCCCGGACAGGGGCTACTACGAGCAGTACTTC
CDR3 protein: CASSPDRGYYEQYF

clone size: NA
J gene: TRBJ1-1
V gene: TRBV18
D gene: NA
CDR3 DNA: TGTGCCACCCTACAGGCCTCCGGTAATAATGAAGCTTTCTTT
CDR3 protein: CATLQASGNNEAFF

clone size: NA
J gene: TRBJ1-6
V gene: TRBV30
D gene: NA
CDR3 DNA: TGTGCCTGGAGCCCTTCCCGGACTTCTCCCCTCCACTTT
CDR3 protein: CAWSPSRTSPLHF

clone size: once
J gene: TRBJ1-2
V gene: TRBV4-2
D gene: TRBD1
CDR3 DNA: TGTGCCAGCTACCACCACGACTACAGGGGGCGAAGCGGCTACACCTTC
CDR3 protein: CASYHHDYRGRSGYTF

clone size: NA
J gene: TRBJ1-4
V gene: TRBV5-6
D gene: TRBD1
CDR3 DNA: TGTGCCAGCAGCTTCATCAACAGGGGTAATAATGAAAAACTGTTTTTT
CDR3 protein: CASSFINRGNNEKLFF

clone size: NA
J gene: TRBJ2-1
V gene: TRBV6-6
D gene: TRBD1
CDR3 DNA: TGTGCCAGCAGAGACAGGGAGTCGGGCAATGAGCAGTTCTTC
CDR3 protein: CASRDRESGNEQFF

clone size: NA
J gene: TRBJ2-6
V gene: TRBV5-1
D gene: NA
CDR3 DNA: TGCGCCAGCAGCTTCGGGGACTCTGGGGCCAACGTCCTGACTTTC
CDR3 protein: CASSFGDSGANVLTF

clone size: NA
J gene: TRBJ1-2
V gene: TRBV19
D gene: NA
CDR3 DNA: TGTGCCAGTTCCTCACATTCCAACTATGGCTACACCTTC
CDR3 protein: CASSSHSNYGYTF

clone size: NA
J gene: TRBJ2-1
V gene: TRBV6-5
D gene: NA
CDR3 DNA: TGTGCCAGCAGTACGGGGGAGTCAGGCGAGCAGTTCTTC
CDR3 protein: CASSTGESGEQFF

clone size: NA
J gene: TRBJ2-7
V gene: TRBV5-5
D gene: NA
CDR3 DNA: TGTGCCAGCAGCCTGCCAGGGGTCTCCTACGAGCAGTACTTC
CDR3 protein: CASSLPGVSYEQYF

clone size: NA
J gene: TRBJ1-4
V gene: TRBV20-1
D gene: TRBD1
CDR3 DNA: TGCAGTGCTAGTCGGGACAGGCTCGCAACTAATGAAAAACTGTTTTTT
CDR3 protein: CSASRDRLATNEKLFF

clone size: NA
J gene: TRBJ2-1
V gene: TRBV5-1
D gene: TRBD2
CDR3 DNA: TGCGCCAGCAGCTTAGGGACTAGCGGGGTGAATGAGCAGTTCTTC
CDR3 protein: CASSLGTSGVNEQFF

clone size: NA
J gene: TRBJ2-7
V gene: TRBV5-1
D gene: NA
CDR3 DNA: TGCGCCAGCAGCTTGGGCGGACTTAATTACGAGCAGTACTTC
CDR3 protein: CASSLGGLNYEQYF

clone size: NA
J gene: TRBJ1-4
V gene: TRBV5-1
D gene: TRBD1
CDR3 DNA: TGCGCCAGCAGCGCAGACAGGGGGCGCAATGAAAAACTGTTTTTT
CDR3 protein: CASSADRGRNEKLFF

clone size: NA
J gene: TRBJ1-1
V gene: TRBV14
D gene: NA
CDR3 DNA: TGTGCCAGCACCCAATTCCCTAAGGGGACTGAAGCTTTCTTT
CDR3 protein: CASTQFPKGTEAFF

clone size: NA
J gene: TRBJ1-3
V gene: TRBV19
D gene: TRBD1
CDR3 DNA: TGTGCCAGTAGTCGACAGGGGCTGGTATATTTT
CDR3 protein: CASSRQGLVYF

clone size: NA
J gene: TRBJ2-1
V gene: TRBV4-1
D gene: TRBD2
CDR3 DNA: TGCGCCAGCAGCCAAGATTCCAGCGGGGCGGCCAATGAGCAGTTCTTC
CDR3 protein: CASSQDSSGAANEQFF

clone size: NA
J gene: TRBJ2-1
V gene: TRBV5-4
D gene: NA
CDR3 DNA: TGTGCCAGCAGCTTGGGAGGTGGCTCCTACAATGAGCAGTTCTTC
CDR3 protein: CASSLGGGSYNEQFF

clone size: NA
J gene: TRBJ1-4
V gene: TRBV6-4
D gene: TRBD1
CDR3 DNA: TGTGCCAGCAGTGACGGCGGTCCCGGGACAGGGACCGAAAAACTGTTTTTT
CDR3 protein: CASSDGGPGTGTEKLFF

clone size: once
J gene: TRBJ2-7
V gene: TRBV4-1
D gene: NA
CDR3 DNA: TGCGCCAGCAGCCAAGGACAGTTCTCCTACGAGCAGTACTTC
CDR3 protein: CASSQGQFSYEQYF

clone size: NA
J gene: TRBJ2-7
V gene: TRBV19
D gene: TRBD1
CDR3 DNA: TGTGCCAGTAGTATCTCCGGGACAGGCGTCCACGAGCAGTACTTC
CDR3 protein: CASSISGTGVHEQYF